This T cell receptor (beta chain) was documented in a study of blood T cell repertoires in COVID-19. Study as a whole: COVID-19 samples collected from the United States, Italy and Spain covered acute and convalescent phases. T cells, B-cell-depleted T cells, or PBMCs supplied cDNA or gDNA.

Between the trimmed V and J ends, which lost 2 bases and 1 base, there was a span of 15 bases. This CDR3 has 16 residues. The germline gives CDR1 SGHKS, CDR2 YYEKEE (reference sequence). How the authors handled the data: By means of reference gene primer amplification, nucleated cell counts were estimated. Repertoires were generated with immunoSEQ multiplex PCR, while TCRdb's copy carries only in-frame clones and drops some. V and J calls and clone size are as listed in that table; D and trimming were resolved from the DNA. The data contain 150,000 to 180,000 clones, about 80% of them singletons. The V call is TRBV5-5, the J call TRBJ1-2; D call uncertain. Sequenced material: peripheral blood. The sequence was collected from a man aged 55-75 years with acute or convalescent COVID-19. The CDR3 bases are TGTGCCAGCAGCTTAGATTGGTTGGTGCGTAACTATGGCTACACCTTC. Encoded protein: CASSLDWLVRNYGYTF. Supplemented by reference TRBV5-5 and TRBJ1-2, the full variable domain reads DAGVTQSPTHLIKTRGQQVTLRCSPISGHKSVSWYQQVLGQGPQFIFQYYEKEERGRGNFPDRFSARQFPNYSSELNVNALLLGDSALYLCASSLDWLVRNYGYTFGSGTRLTVV.